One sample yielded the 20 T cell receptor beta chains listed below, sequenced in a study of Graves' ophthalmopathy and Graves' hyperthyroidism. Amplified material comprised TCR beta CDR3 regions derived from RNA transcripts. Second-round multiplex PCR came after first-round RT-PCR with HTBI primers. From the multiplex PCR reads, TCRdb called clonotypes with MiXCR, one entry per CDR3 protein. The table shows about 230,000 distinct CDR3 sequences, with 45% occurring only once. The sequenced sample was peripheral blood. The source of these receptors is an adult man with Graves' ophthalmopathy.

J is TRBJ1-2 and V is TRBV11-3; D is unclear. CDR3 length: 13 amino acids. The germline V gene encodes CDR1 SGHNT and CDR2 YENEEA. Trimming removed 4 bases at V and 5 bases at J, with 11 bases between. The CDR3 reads CASSSGRRYGYTF. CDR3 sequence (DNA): TGTGCCAGCAGCTCAGGCCGAAGATATGGCTACACCTTC.

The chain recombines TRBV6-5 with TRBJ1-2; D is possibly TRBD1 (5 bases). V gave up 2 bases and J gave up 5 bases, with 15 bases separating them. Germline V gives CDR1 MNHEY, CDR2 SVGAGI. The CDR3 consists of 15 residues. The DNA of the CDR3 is TGTGCCAGCAGTTACGCCCTGACAGACGAATATGGCTACACCTTC. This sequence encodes CASSYALTDEYGYTF.

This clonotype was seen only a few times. This chain's CDR3 is CSASHGGTGFEAFF. The CDR3 region has the DNA TGCAGTGCTTCCCACGGGGGGACAGGGTTTGAAGCTTTCTTT. This chain uses TRBV20-1 with TRBJ1-1, with 9 bases lining up with TRBD1. This CDR3 spans 14 amino acids. The V gene end was trimmed by 5 bases and the J gene end by 7 bases; junction bases not matched to a gene: 11. Germline V gene data show CDR1 as DFQATT and CDR2 as SNEGSKA (reference sequence).

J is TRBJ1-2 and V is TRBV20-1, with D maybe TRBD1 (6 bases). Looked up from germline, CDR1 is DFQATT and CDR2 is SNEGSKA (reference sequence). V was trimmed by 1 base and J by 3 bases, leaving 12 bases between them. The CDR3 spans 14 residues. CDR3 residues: CSARGSRGHYGYTF. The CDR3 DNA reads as TGCAGTGCTAGAGGTTCCAGGGGACACTATGGCTACACCTTC.

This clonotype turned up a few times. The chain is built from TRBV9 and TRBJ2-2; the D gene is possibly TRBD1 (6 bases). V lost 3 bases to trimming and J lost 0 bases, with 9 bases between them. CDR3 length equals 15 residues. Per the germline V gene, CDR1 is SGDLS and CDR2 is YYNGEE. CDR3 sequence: CASSGTDANTGELFF. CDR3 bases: TGTGCCAGCAGCGGGACAGACGCGAACACCGGGGAGCTGTTTTTT. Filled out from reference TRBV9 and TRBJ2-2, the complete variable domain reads DSGVTQTPKHLITATGQRVTLRCSPRSGDLSVYWYQQSLDQGLQFLIQYYNGEERAKGNILERFSAQQFPDLHSELNLSSLELGDSALYFCASSGTDANTGELFFGEGSRLTVL.

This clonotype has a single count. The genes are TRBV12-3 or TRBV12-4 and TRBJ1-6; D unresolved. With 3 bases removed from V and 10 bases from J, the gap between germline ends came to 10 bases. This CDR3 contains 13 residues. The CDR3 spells CASSFGGVSPLHF. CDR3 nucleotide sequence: TGTGCCAGCAGTTTTGGTGGGGTATCACCCCTCCACTTT.

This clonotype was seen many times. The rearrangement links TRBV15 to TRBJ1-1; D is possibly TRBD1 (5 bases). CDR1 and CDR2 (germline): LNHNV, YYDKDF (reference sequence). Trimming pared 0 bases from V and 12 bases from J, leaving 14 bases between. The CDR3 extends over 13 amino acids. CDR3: CATSRDQGRVPFF. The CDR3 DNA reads TGTGCCACCAGCAGAGACCAGGGAAGGGTGCCTTTCTTT.

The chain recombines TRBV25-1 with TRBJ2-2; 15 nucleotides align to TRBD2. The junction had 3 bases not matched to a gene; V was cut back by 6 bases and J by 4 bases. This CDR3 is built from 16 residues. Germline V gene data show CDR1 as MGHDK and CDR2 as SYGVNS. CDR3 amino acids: CASRGLAGGSTGELFF. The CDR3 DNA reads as TGTGCCAGCAGGGGACTAGCGGGGGGCAGCACCGGGGAGCTGTTTTTT. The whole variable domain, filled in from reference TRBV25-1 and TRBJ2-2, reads EADIYQTPRYLVIGTGKKITLECSQTMGHDKMYWYQQDPGMELHLIHYSYGVNSTEKGDLSSESTVSRIRTEHFPLTLESARPSHTSQYLCASRGLAGGSTGELFFGEGSRLTVL.

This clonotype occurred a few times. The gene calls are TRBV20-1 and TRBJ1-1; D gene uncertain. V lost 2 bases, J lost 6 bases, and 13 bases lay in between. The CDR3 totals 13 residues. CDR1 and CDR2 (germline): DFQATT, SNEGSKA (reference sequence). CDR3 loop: CSARHPAGPEAFF. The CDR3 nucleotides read TGCAGTGCTAGACACCCGGCAGGCCCTGAAGCTTTCTTT.

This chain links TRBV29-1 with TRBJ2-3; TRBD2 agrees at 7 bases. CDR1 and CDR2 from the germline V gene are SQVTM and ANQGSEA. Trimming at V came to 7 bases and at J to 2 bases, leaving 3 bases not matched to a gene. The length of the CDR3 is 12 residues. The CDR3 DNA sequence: TGCAGCGGGCGGGGGACCACAGATACGCAGTATTTT. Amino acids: CSGRGTTDTQYF.

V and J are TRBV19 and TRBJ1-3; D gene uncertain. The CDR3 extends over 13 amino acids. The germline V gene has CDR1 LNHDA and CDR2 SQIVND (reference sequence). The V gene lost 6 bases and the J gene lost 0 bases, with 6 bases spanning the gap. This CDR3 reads CASRGYSGNTIYF. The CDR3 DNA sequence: TGTGCCAGTAGAGGCTACTCTGGAAACACCATATATTTT.

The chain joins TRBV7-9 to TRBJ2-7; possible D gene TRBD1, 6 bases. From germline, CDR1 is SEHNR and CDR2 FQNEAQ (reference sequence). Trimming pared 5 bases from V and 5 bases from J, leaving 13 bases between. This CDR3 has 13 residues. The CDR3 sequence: CASSPNYRDEQYF. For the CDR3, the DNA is TGTGCCAGCAGCCCGAACTACAGGGACGAGCAGTACTTC.

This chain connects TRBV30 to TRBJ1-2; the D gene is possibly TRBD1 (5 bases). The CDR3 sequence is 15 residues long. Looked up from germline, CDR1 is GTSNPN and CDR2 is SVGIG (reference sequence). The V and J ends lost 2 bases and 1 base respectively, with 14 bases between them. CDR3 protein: CAWSRDRTINYGYTF. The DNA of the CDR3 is TGTGCCTGGAGTCGGGACCGAACTATTAACTATGGCTACACCTTC.

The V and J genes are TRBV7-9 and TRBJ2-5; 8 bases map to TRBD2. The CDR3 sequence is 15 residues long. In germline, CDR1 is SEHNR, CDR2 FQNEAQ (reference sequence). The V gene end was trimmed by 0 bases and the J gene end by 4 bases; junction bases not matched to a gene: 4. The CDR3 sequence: CASSLAAREVETQYF. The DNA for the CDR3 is TGTGCCAGCAGCTTAGCCGCGCGGGAGGTAGAGACCCAGTACTTC.

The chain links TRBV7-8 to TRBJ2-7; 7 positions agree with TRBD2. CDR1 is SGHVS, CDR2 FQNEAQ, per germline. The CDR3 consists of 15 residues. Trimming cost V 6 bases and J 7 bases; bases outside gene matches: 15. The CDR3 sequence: CASRPKTREVDEQYF. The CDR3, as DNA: TGTGCCAGCAGGCCTAAAACACGGGAGGTGGATGAGCAGTACTTC.

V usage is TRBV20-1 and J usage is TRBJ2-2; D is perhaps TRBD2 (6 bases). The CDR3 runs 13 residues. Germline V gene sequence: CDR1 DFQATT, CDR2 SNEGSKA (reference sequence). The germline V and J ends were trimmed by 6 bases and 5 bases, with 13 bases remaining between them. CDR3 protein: CSARLVATGELFF. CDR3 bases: TGCAGTGCCCGACTAGTGGCAACCGGGGAGCTGTTTTTT.

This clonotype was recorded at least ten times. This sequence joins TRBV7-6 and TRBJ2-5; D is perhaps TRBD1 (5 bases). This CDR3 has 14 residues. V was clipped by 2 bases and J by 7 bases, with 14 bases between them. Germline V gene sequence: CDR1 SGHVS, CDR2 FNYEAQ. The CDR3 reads CASSLRTDQGTQYF. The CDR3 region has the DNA TGTGCCAGCAGCTTAAGGACGGATCAGGGGACCCAGTACTTC.

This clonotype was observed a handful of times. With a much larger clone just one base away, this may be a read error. DNA for the CDR3: TGTGCCGGCAGTGAGGGGACAGGGAATCAGCCCCAGCATTTT. As protein: CAGSEGTGNQPQHF. The chain recombines TRBV25-1 with TRBJ1-5, with 9 bases fitting TRBD1. The CDR3 loop spans 14 amino acids. CDR1 and CDR2 (germline): MGHDK, SYGVNS.

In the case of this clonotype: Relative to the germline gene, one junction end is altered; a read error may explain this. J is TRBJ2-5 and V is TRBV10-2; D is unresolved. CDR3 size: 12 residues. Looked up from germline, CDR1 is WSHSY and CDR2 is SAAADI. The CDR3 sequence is CASSNPPETQYF. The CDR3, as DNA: TGTGCCAGCAGCAACCCTCCAGAGACCCAGTACTTC.

CDR3 in DNA: TGTGCCAGCAGCGTAGGTATGGGGGACAATCAGCCCCAGCATTTT. It encodes CASSVGMGDNQPQHF. This rearrangement joins TRBV7-2 to TRBJ1-5, with D perhaps TRBD1 (5 bases). This CDR3 is 15 amino acids long. The V and J ends lost 5 bases and 3 bases respectively, with 14 bases between them. Looked up from germline, CDR1 is SGHTA and CDR2 is FQGNSA.